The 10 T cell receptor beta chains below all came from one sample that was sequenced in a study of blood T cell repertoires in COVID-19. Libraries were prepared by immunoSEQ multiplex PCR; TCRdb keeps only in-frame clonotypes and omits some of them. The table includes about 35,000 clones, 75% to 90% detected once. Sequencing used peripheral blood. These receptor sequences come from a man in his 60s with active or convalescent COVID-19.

In DNA form, the CDR3 reads TGCGCCAGCAGCTTGGCGGGATCGAGCAATGAGCAGTTCTTC. This translates into CASSLAGSSNEQFF. V gene TRBV5-1 combines with J gene TRBJ2-1; tentative D call: TRBD2 (5 bases). V was cut by 0 bases and J by 6 bases, with 10 bases left in between. CDR1 and CDR2 from the germline V gene are SGHRS and YFSETQ. CDR3 size: 14 residues.

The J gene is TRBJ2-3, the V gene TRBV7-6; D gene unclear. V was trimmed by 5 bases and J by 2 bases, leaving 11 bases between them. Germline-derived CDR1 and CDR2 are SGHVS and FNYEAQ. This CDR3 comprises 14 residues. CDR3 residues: CASSRHNNTDTQYF. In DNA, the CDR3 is TGTGCCAGCAGCCGACATAATAACACAGATACGCAGTATTTT.

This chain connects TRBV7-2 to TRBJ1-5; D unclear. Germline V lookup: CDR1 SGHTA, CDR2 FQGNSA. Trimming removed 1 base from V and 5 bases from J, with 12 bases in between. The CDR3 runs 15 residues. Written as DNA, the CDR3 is TGTGCCAGCAGCTTAGGGGAGTTACCCCATCAGCCCCAGCATTTT. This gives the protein CASSLGELPHQPQHF.

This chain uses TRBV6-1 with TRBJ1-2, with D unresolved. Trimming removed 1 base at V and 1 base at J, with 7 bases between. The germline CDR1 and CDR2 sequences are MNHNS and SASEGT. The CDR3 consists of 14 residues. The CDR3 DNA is TGTGCCAGCAGTGAAGAAGTCAGTAACTATGGCTACACCTTC. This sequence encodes CASSEEVSNYGYTF.

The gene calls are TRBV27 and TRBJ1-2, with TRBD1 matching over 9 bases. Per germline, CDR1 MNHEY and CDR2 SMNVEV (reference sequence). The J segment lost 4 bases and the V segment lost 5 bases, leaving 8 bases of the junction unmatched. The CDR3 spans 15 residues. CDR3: CASSPSGQGSYGYTF. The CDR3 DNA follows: TGTGCCAGCAGTCCCTCAGGACAGGGGAGCTATGGCTACACCTTC.

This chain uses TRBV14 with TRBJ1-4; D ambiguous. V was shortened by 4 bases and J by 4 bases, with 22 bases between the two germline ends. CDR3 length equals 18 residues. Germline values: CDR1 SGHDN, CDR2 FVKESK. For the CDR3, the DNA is TGTGCCAGCAGCCGGAGGGAAGGGCAGAGTTTGAATAATGAAAAACTGTTTTTT. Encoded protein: CASSRREGQSLNNEKLFF.

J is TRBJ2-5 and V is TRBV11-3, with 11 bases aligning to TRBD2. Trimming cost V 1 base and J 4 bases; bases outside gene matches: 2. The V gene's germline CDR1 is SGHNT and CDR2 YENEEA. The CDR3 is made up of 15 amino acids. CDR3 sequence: CASSLGLAGGETQYF. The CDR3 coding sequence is TGTGCCAGCAGCTTAGGGCTAGCGGGAGGAGAGACCCAGTACTTC.

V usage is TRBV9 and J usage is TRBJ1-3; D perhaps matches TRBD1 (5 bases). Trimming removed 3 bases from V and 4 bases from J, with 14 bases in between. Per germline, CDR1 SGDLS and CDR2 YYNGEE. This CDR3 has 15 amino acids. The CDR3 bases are TGTGCCAGCAGCGCCCGGGACTTTGGAGGAAACACCATATATTTT. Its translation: CASSARDFGGNTIYF.

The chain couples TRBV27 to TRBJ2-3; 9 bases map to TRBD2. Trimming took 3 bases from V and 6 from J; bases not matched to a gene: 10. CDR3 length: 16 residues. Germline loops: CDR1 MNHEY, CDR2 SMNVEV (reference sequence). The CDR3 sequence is CASSLAGTSLWDTQYF. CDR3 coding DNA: TGTGCCAGCAGTTTGGCCGGGACTAGCTTATGGGATACGCAGTATTTT.

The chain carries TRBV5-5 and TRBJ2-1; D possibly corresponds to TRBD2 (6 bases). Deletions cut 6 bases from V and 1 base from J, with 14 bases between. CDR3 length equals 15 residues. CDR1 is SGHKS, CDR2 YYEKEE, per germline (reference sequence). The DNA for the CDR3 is TGTGCCAGCACCTCCGGCAGCGGGTCCTACAATGAGCAGTTCTTC. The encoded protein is CASTSGSGSYNEQFF. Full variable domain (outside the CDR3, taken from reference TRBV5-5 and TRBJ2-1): DAGVTQSPTHLIKTRGQQVTLRCSPISGHKSVSWYQQVLGQGPQFIFQYYEKEERGRGNFPDRFSARQFPNYSSELNVNALLLGDSALYLCASTSGSGSYNEQFFGPGTRLTVL.